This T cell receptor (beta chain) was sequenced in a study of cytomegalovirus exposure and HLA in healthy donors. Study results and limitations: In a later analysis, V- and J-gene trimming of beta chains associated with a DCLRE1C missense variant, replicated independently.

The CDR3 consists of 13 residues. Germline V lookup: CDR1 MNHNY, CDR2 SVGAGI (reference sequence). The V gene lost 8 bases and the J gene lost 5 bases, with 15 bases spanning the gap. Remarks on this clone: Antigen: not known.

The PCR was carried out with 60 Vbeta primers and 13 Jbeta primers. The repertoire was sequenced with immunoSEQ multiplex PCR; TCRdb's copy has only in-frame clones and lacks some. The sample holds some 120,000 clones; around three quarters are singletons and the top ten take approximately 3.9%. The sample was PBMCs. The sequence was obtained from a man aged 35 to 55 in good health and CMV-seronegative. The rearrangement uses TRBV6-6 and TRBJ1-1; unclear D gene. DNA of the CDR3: TGTGCCAGCGGGAGTGTGGTCGATACTGAAGCTTTCTTT. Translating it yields CASGSVVDTEAFF.